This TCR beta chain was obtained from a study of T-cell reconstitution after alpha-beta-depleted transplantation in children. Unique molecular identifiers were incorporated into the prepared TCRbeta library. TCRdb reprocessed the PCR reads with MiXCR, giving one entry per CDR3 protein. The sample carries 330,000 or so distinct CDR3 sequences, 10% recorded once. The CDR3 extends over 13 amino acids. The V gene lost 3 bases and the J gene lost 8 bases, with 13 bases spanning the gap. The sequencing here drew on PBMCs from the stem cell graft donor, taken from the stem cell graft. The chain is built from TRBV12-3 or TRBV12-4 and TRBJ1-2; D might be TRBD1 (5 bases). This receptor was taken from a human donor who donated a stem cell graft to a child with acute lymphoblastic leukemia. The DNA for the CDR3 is TGTGCCAGCAGTTTGATTGGGGGGGACGGCTACACCTTC. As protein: CASSLIGGDGYTF.